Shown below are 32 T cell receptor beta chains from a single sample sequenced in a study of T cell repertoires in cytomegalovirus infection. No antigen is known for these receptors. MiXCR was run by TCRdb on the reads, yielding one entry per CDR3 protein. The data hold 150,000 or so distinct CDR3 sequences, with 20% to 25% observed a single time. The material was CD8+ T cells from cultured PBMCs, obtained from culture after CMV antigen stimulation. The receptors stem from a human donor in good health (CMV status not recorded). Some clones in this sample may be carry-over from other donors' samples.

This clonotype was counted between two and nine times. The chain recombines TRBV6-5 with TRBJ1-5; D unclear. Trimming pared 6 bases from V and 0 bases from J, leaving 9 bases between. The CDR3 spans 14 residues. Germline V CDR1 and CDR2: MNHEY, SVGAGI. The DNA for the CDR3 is TGTGCCAGCAGGTCCATAGATAGCAATCAGCCCCAGCATTTT. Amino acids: CASRSIDSNQPQHF.

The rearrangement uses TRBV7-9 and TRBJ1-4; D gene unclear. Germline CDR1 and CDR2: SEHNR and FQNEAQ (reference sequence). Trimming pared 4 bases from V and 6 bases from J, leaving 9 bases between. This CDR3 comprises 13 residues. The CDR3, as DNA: TGTGCCAGCAGCTCCCCTATGGATGAAAAACTGTTTTTT. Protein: CASSSPMDEKLFF. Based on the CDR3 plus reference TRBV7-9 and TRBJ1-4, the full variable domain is DTGVSQNPRHKITKRGQNVTFRCDPISEHNRLYWYRQTLGQGPEFLTYFQNEAQLEKSRLLSDRFSAERPKGSFSTLEIQRTEQGDSAMYLCASSSPMDEKLFFGSGTQLSVL.

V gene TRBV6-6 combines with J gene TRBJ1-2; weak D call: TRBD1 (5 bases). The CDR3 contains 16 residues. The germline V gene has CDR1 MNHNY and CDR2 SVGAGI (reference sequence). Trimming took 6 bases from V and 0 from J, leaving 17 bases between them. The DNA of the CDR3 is TGTGCCAGCAGCCCCTGGACACTACCCGCTAACTATGGCTACACCTTC. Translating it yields CASSPWTLPANYGYTF.

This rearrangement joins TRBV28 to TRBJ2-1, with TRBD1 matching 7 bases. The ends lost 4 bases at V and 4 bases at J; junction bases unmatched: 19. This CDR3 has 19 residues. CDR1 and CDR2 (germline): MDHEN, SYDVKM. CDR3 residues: CASSSPLGEGGTAYNEQFF. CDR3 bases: TGTGCCAGCAGTTCCCCCCTTGGAGAAGGTGGGACAGCTTACAATGAGCAGTTCTTC.

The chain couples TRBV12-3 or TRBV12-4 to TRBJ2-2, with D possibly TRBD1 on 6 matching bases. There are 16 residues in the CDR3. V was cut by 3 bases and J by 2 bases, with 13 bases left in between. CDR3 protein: CASSFSRGRNTGELFF. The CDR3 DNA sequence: TGTGCCAGCAGTTTCTCCAGGGGCCGTAACACCGGGGAGCTGTTTTTT.

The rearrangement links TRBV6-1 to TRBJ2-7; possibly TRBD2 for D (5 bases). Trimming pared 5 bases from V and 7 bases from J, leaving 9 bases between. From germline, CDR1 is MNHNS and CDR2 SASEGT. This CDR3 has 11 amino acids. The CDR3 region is CASSPTGEQYF. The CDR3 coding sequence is TGTGCCAGCAGTCCTACGGGGGAGCAGTACTTC.

The CDR3 coding sequence is TGTGCCAGCGAGAGCATGGGGTCTAGCTCCTACGAGCAGTACTTC. Translation gives CASESMGSSSYEQYF. The chain employs TRBV7-8 and TRBJ2-7, with D hard to call. V was clipped by 8 bases and J by 0 bases, with 17 bases between them. Germline V gives CDR1 SGHVS, CDR2 FQNEAQ. The CDR3 is 15 residues long.

The CDR3 DNA sequence: TGTGCCAGCAGCTTAGAGACAGGGATCCTCAATGAGCAGTTCTTC. Protein sequence: CASSLETGILNEQFF. V is TRBV7-6 and J is TRBJ2-1; 7 bases line up with TRBD1. Germline-derived CDR1 and CDR2 are SGHVS and FNYEAQ. The CDR3 extends over 15 amino acids. V lost 1 base, J lost 6 bases, and 6 bases stayed unmatched. The whole variable domain, remainder taken from reference TRBV7-6 and TRBJ2-1, is GAGVSQSPRYKVTKRGQDVALRCDPISGHVSLYWYRQALGQGPEFLTYFNYEAQQDKSGLPNDRFSAERPEGSISTLTIQRTEQRDSAMYRCASSLETGILNEQFFGPGTRLTVL.

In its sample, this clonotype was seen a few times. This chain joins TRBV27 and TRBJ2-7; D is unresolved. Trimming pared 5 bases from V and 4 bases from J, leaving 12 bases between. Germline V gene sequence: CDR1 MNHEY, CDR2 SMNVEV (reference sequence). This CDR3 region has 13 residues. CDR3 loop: CASSRTRSYEQYF. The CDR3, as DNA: TGTGCCAGCAGTCGAACCCGGTCATACGAGCAGTACTTC.

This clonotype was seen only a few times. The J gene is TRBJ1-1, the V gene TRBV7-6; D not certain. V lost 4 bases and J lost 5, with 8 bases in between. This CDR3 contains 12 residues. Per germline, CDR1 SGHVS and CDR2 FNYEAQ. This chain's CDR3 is CASSSPLTEAFF. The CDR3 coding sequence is TGTGCCAGCAGCTCCCCCCTAACTGAAGCTTTCTTT.

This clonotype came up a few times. The CDR3 sequence: CASSLGKEGRRNEKLFF. Written as DNA, the CDR3 is TGTGCCAGCAGTTTAGGAAAGGAGGGAAGGAGAAATGAAAAACTGTTTTTT. The chain recombines TRBV12-3 or TRBV12-4 with TRBJ1-4; D gene ambiguous. The CDR3 loop spans 17 amino acids. V lost 1 base, J lost 5 bases, and 17 bases lay in between.

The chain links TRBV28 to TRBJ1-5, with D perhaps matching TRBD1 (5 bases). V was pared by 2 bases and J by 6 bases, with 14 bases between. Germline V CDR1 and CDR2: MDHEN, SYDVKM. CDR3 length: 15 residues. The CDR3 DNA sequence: TGTGCCAGCAGTTTAAGACCCGGCGGGGGTCAGCCCCAGCATTTT. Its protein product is CASSLRPGGGQPQHF.

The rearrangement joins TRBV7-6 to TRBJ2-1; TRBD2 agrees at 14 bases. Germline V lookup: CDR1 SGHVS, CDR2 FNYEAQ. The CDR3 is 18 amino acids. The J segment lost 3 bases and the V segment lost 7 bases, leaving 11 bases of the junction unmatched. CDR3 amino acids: CASKRTSGGTLFYNEQFF. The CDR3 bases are TGTGCCAGCAAAAGGACTAGCGGGGGGACCCTCTTCTACAATGAGCAGTTCTTC.

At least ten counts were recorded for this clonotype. The CDR3 spells CASSRQGLGGYTF. The CDR3 bases are TGCGCCAGCAGCCGGCAGGGGTTGGGTGGCTACACCTTC. This sequence joins TRBV4-3 and TRBJ1-2, with D perhaps TRBD1 (6 bases). V was shortened by 4 bases and J by 7 bases, with 13 bases between the two germline ends. The CDR3 runs 13 residues. Germline lookup yields CDR1 LGHNA and CDR2 YSLEER.

CDR3 region: CASSVGSGPPSYNEQFF. CDR3 coding DNA: TGTGCCAGCAGCGTAGGGTCGGGGCCACCCTCCTACAATGAGCAGTTCTTC. V and J are TRBV9 and TRBJ2-1; D might be TRBD1 or TRBD2, each matching 5 bases. The ends were cut back, 0 bases at V and 0 bases at J, with 13 bases in the middle. The CDR3 has 17 amino acids. Germline V CDR1 and CDR2: SGDLS, YYNGEE.

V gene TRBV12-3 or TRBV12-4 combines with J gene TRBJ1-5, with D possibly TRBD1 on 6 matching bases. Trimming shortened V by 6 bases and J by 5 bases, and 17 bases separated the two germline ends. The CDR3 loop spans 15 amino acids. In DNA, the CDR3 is TGTGCCAGCAGCTACCAGATTCCAGGGGATCAGCCCCAGCATTTT. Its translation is CASSYQIPGDQPQHF.

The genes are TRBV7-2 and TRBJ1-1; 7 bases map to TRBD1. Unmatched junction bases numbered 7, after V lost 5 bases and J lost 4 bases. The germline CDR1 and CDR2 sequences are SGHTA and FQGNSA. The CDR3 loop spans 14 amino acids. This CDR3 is CASSRYRGVTEAFF. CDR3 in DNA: TGTGCCAGCAGCAGATACAGGGGAGTCACTGAAGCTTTCTTT.

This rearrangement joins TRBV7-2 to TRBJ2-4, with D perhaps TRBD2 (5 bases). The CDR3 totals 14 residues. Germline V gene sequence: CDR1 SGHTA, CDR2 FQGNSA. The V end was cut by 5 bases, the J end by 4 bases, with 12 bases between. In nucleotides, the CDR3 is TGTGCCAGCAGCACCCCGCGGGTTAAAAACATTCAGTACTTC. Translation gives CASSTPRVKNIQYF.

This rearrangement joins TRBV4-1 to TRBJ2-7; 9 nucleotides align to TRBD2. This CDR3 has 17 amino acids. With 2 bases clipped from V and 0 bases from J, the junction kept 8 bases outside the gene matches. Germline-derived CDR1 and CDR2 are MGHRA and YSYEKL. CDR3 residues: CASSQRGSGGLSYEQYF. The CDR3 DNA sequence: TGCGCCAGCAGCCAAAGAGGTAGCGGGGGCCTCTCCTACGAGCAGTACTTC.

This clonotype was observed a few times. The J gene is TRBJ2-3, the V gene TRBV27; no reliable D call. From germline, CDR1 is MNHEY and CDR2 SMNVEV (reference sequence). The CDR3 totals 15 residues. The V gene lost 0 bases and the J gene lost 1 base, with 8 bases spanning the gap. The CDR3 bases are TGTGCCAGCAGTTTATCGAACTGGGGCACAGATACGCAGTATTTT. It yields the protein CASSLSNWGTDTQYF.

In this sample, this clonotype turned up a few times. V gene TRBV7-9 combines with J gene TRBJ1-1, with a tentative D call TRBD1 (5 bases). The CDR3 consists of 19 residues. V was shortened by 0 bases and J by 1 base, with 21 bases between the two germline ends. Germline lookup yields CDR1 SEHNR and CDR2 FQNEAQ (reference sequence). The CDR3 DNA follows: TGTGCCAGCAGCTTAGCGGGGGGGGGAAGGTTGGTCAAGAACACTGAAGCTTTCTTT. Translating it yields CASSLAGGGRLVKNTEAFF.

The CDR3 region is CATVSPRGLGPSGGNEQFF. For the CDR3, the DNA is TGTGCCACCGTGTCCCCCAGGGGATTAGGTCCTAGCGGGGGCAATGAGCAGTTCTTC. This chain uses TRBV2 with TRBJ2-1, with 10 nucleotides matching TRBD2. This CDR3 has 19 residues. Germline CDR1 and CDR2: SNHLY and FYNNEI. V lost 10 bases to trimming and J lost 6 bases; unmatched junction nucleotides: 24.

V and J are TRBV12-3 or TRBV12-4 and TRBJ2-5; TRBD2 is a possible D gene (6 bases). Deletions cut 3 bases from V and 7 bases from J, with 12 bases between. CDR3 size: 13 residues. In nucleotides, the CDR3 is TGTGCCAGCAGTTTTGACCGGGAGTGGACCCAGTACTTC. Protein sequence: CASSFDREWTQYF.

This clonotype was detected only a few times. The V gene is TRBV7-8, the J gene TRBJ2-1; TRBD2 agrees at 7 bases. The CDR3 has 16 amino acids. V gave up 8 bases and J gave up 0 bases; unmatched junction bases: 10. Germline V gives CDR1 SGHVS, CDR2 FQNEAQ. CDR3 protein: CASLVAGVSSYNEQFF. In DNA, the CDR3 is TGTGCCAGCCTCGTCGCGGGGGTGAGCTCCTACAATGAGCAGTTCTTC.

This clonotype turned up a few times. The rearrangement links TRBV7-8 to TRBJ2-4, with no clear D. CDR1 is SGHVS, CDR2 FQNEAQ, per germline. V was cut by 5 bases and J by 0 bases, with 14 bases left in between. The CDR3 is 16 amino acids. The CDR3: CASSPEVWEAKNIQYF. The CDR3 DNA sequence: TGTGCCAGCAGCCCCGAGGTGTGGGAAGCCAAAAACATTCAGTACTTC.

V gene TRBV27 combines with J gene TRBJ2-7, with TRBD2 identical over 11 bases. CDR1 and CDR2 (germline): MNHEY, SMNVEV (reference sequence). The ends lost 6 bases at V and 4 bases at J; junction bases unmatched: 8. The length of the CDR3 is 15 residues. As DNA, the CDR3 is TGTGCCAGCAGGGATAGCGGGGGGGCCGGGTACGAGCAGTACTTC. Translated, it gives CASRDSGGAGYEQYF.

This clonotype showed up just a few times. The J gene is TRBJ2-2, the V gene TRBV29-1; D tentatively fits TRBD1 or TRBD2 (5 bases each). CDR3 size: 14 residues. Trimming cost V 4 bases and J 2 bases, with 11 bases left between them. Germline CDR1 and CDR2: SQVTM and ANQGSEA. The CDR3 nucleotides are TGCAGCGTTGGAGGGGTTGATAACACCGGGGAGCTGTTTTTT. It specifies CSVGGVDNTGELFF.

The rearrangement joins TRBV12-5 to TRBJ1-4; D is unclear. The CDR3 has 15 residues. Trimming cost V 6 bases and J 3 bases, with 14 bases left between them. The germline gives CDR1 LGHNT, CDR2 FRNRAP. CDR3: CASGLEWAANEKLFF. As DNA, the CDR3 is TGTGCTAGTGGACTCGAATGGGCGGCTAATGAAAAACTGTTTTTT.

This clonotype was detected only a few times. CDR3 sequence reads: CASSLGDPHYEQYF. The CDR3 region has the DNA TGTGCCAGCAGCTTAGGGGATCCTCACTACGAGCAGTACTTC. This chain links TRBV7-2 with TRBJ2-7, with D unclear. Trimming shortened V by 1 base and J by 3 bases, and 10 bases separated the two germline ends. This CDR3 has 14 amino acids. Germline assignment: CDR1 SGHTA and CDR2 FQGNSA.

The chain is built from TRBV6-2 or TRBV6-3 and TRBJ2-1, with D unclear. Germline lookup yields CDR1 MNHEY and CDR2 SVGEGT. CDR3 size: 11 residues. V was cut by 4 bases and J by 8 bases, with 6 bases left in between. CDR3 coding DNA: TGTGCCAGCAGTTTTCCGGATGAGCAGTTCTTC. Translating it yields CASSFPDEQFF.

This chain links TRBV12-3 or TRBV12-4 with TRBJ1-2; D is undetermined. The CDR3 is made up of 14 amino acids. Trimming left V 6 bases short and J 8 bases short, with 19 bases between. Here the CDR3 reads CASSLSRASRGYTF. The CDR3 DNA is TGTGCCAGCAGCCTATCGAGGGCCTCTCGGGGCTACACCTTC.

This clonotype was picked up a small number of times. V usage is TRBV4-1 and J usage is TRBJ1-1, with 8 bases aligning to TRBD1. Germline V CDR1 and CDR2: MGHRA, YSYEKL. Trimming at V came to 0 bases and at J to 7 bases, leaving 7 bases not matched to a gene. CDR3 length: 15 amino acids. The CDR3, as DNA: TGCGCCAGCAGCCAAGACCCAGGGGGCCGAGTTGAAGCTTTCTTT. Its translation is CASSQDPGGRVEAFF.